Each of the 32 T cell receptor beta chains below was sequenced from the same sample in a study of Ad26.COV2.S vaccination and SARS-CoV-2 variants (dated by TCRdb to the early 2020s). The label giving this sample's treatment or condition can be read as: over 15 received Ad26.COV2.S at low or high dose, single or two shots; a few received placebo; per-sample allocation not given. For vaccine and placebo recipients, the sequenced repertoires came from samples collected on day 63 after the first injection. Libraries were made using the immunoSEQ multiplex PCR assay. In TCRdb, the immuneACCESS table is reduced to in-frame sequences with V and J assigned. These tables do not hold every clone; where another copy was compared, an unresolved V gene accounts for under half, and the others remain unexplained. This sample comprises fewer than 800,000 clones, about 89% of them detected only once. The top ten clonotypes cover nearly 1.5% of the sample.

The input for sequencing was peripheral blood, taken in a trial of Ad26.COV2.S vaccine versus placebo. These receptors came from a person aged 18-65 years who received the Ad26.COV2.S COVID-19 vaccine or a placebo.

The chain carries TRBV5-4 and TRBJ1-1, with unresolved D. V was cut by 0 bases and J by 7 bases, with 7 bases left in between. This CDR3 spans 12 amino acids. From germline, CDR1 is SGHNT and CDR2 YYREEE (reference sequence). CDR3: CASSLVRGEAFF. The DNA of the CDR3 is TGTGCCAGCAGCTTGGTTCGGGGTGAAGCTTTCTTT.

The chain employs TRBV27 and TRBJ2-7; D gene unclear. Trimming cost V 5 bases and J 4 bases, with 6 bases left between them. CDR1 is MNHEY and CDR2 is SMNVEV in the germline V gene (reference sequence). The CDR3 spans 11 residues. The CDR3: CASSRWYEQYF. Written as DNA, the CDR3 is TGTGCCAGCAGTCGGTGGTACGAGCAGTACTTC.

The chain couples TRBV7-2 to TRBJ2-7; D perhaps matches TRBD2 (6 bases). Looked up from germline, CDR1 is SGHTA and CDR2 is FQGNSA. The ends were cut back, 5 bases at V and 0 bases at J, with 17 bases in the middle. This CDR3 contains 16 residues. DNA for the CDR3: TGTGCCAGCAGCCGGCAGTCGGGAGTTCCCTCCTACGAGCAGTACTTC. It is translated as CASSRQSGVPSYEQYF.

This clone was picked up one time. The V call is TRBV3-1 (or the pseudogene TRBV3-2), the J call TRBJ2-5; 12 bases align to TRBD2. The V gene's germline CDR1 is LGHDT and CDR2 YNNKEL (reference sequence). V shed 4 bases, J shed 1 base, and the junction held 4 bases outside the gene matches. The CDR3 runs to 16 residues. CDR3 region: CASSPRLAGAQETQYF. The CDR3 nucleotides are TGTGCCAGCAGCCCGAGACTAGCGGGGGCCCAAGAGACCCAGTACTTC.

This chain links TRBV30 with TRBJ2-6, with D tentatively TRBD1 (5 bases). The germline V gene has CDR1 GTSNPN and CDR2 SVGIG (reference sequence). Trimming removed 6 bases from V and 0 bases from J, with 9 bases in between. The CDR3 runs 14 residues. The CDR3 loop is CACGHPSGANVLTF. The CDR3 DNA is TGTGCCTGTGGACACCCCTCTGGGGCCAACGTCCTGACTTTC.

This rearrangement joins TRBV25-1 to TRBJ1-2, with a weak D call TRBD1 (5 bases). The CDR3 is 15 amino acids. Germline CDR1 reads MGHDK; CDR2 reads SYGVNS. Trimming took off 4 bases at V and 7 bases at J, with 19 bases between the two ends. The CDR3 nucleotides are TGTGCCAGCAGTGTGAACTGGGGGGATAGGGGTGGCTACACCTTC. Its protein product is CASSVNWGDRGGYTF.

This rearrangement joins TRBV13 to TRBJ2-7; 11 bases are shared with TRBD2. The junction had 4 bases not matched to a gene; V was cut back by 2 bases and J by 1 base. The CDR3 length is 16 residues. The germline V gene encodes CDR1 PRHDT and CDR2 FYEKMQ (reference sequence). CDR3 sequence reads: CASSLLGTSGSYEQYF. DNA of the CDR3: TGTGCCAGCAGCTTATTGGGGACTAGCGGATCCTACGAGCAGTACTTC.

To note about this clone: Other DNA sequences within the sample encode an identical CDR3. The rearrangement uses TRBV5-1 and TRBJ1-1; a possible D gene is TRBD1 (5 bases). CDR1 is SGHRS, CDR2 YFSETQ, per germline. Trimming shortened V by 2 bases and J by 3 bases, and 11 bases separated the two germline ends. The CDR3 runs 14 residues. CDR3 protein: CASSFRAQDTEAFF. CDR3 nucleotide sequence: TGCGCCAGCAGCTTCAGGGCTCAGGACACTGAAGCTTTCTTT.

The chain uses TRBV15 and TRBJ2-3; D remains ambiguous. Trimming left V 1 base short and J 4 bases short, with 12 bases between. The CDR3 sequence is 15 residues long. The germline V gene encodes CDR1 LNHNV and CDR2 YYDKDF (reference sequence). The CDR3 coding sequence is TGTGCCACCAGCAGAGTTAGGGCAGCTTCAGATACGCAGTATTTT. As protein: CATSRVRAASDTQYF.

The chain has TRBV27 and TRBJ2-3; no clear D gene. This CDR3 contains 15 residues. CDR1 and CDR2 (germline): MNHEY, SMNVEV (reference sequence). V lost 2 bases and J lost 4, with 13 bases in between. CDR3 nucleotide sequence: TGTGCCAGCAGTTTAGGACCTCTTGGTTCAGATACGCAGTATTTT. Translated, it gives CASSLGPLGSDTQYF.

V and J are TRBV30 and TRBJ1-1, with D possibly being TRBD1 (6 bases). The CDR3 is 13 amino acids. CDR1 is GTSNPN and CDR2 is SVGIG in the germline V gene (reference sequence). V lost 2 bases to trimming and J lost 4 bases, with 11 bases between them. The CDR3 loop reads CAWSLRGGTEAFF. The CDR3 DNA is TGTGCCTGGAGTCTGAGGGGGGGCACTGAAGCTTTCTTT.

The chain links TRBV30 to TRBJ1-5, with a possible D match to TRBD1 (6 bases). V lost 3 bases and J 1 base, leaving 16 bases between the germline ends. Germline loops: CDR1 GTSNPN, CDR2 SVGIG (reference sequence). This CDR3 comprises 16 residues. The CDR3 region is CAWRSDGTPSNQPQHF. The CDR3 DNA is TGTGCCTGGAGGTCGGACGGGACACCGAGCAATCAGCCCCAGCATTTT.

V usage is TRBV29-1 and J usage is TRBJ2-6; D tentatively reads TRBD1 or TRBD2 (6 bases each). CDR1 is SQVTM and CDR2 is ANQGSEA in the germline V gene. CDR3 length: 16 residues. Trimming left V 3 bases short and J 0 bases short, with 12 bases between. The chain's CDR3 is CSVDEGGSSGANVLTF. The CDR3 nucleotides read TGCAGCGTTGATGAGGGGGGAAGCTCTGGGGCCAACGTCCTGACTTTC.

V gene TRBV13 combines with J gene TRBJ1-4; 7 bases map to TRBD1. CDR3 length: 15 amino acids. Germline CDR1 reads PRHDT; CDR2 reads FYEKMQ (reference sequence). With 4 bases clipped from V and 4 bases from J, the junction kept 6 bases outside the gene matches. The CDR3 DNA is TGTGCCAGCAGCTCTGCAGGGGGGCTTAATGAAAAACTGTTTTTT. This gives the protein CASSSAGGLNEKLFF. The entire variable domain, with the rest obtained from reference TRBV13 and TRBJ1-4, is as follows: AAGVIQSPRHLIKEKRETATLKCYPIPRHDTVYWYQQGPGQDPQFLISFYEKMQSDKGSIPDRFSAQQFSDYHSELNMSSLELGDSALYFCASSSAGGLNEKLFFGSGTQLSVL.

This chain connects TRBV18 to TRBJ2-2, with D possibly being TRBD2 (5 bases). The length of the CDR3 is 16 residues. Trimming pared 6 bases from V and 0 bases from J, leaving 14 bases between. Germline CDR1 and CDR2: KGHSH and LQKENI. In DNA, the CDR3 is TGTGCCAGCTCTCCTTTAAGAGGGCCGAACACCGGGGAGCTGTTTTTT. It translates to CASSPLRGPNTGELFF.

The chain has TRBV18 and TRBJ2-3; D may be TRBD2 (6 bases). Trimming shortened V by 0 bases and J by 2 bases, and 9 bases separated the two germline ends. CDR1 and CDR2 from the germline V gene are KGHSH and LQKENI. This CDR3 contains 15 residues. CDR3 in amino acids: CASSPPASATDTQYF. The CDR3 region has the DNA TGTGCCAGCTCACCACCTGCTAGCGCCACAGATACGCAGTATTTT.

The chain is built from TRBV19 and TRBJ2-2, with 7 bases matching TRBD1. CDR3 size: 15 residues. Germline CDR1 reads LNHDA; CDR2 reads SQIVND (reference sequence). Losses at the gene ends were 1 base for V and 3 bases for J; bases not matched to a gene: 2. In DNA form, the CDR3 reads TGTGCCAGTAGTATAGGGGACAGACACACCGGGGAGCTGTTTTTT. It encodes CASSIGDRHTGELFF. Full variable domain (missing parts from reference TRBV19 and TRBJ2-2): DGGITQSPKYLFRKEGQNVTLSCEQNLNHDAMYWYRQDPGQGLRLIYYSQIVNDFQKGDIAEGYSVSREKKESFPLTVTSAQKNPTAFYLCASSIGDRHTGELFFGEGSRLTVL.

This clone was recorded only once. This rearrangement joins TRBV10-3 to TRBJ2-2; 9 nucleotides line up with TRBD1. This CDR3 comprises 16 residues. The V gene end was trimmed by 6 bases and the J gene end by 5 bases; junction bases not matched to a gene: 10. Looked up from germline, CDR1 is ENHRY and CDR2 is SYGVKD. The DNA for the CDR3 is TGTGCCATCAGAGGGGACAGGGATGGGGAGACCGGGGAGCTGTTTTTT. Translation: CAIRGDRDGETGELFF.

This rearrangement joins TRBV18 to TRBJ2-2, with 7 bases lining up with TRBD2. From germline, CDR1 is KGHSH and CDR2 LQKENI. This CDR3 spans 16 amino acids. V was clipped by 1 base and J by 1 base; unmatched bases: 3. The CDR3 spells CASSPQTSLNTGELFF. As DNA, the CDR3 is TGTGCCAGCTCACCACAGACTAGCTTGAACACCGGGGAGCTGTTTTTT.

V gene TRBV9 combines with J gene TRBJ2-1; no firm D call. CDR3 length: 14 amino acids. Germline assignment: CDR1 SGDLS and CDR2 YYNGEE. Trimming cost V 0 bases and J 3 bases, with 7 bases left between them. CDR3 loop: CASSVVSDYNEQFF. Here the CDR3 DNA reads TGTGCCAGCAGCGTAGTAAGCGACTACAATGAGCAGTTCTTC.

DNA of the CDR3: TGTGCCAGCAGCCAACCAGGGTGGGATGAAAAACTGTTTTTT. Amino acids: CASSQPGWDEKLFF. J is TRBJ1-4 and V is TRBV14, with D possibly matching TRBD1 (5 bases). The V end lost 2 bases, the J end lost 6 bases, and 10 bases lay between the germline ends. Germline V gene lookup returns CDR1 SGHDN and CDR2 FVKESK. CDR3 size: 14 residues.

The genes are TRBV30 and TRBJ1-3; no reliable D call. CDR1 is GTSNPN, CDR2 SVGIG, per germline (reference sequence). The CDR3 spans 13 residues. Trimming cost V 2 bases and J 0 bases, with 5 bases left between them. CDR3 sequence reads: CAWSTVSGNTIYF. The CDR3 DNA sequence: TGTGCCTGGAGTACAGTCTCTGGAAACACCATATATTTT.

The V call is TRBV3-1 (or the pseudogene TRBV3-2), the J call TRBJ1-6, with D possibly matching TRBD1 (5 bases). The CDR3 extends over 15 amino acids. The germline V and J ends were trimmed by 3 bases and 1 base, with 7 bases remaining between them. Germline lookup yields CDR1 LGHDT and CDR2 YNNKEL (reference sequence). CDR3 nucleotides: TGTGCCAGCAGCCAGCAGGGTTCCTATAATTCACCCCTCCACTTT. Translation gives CASSQQGSYNSPLHF.

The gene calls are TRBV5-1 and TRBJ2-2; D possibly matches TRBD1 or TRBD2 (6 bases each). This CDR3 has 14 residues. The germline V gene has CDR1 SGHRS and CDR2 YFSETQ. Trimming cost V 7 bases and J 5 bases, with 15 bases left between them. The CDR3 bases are TGCGCCAGCCGCGGGGTAGGGGGAACCGGGGAGCTGTTTTTT. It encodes CASRGVGGTGELFF.

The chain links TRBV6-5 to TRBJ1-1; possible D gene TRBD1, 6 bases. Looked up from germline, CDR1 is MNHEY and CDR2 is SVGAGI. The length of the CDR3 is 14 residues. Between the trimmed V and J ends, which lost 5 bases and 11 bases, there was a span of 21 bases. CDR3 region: CASSRLRGHFDAFF. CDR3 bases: TGTGCCAGCAGTCGCCTAAGGGGACACTTCGACGCTTTCTTT.

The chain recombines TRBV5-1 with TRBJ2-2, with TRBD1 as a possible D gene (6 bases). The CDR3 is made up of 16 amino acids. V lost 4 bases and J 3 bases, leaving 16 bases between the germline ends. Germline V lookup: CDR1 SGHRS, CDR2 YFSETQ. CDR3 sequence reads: CASSQLQGADTGELFF. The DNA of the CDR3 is TGCGCCAGCAGCCAACTACAGGGTGCGGACACCGGGGAGCTGTTTTTT.

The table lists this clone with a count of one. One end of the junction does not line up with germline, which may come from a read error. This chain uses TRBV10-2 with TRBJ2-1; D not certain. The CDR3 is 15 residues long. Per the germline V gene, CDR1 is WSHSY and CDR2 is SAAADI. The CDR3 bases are TGCGCCAGCAGTGGACGGATACCCTCCAACAATGAGCAGTTCTTC. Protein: CASSGRIPSNNEQFF.

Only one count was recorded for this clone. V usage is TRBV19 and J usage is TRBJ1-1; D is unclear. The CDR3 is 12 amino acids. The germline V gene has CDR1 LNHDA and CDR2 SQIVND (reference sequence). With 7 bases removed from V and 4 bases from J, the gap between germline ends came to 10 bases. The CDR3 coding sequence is TGTGCCAGTAAGGGTTTGAGCACTGAAGCTTTCTTT. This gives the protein CASKGLSTEAFF.

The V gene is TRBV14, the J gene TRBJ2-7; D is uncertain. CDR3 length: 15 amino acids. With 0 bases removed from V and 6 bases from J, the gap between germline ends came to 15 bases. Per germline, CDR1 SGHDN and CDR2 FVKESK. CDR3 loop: CASSQEGARWSEQYF. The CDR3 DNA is TGTGCCAGCAGCCAAGAAGGCGCCCGCTGGAGCGAGCAGTACTTC.

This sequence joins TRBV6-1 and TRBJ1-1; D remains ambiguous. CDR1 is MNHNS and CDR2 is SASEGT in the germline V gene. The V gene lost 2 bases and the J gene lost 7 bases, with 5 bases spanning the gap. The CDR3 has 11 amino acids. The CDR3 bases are TGTGCCAGCAGTGAAATGGGTGAAGCTTTCTTT. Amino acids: CASSEMGEAFF.

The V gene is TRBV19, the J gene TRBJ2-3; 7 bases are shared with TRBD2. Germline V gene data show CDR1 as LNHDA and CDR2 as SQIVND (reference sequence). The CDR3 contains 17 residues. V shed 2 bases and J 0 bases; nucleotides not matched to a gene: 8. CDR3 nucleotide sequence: TGTGCCAGTAGTATATATGGAGGCGGGGGAAGCACAGATACGCAGTATTTT. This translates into CASSIYGGGGSTDTQYF.

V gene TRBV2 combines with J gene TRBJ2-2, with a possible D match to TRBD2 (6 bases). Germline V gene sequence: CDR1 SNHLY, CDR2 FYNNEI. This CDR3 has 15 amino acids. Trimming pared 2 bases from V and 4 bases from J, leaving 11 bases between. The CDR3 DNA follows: TGTGCCAGCAGTGAAAAGGACTATCTCACCGGGGAGCTGTTTTTT. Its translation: CASSEKDYLTGELFF.